This T cell receptor beta chain was identified during a study of T cell responses to AZD1222 COVID-19 vaccine. The CDR3 sequence is 12 residues long. Study-wide results and caveats: A mostly white British donor set with more females was recruited, and clonal diversity was possibly underestimated. Along spike, vaccine-associated CD4 TCRs were found throughout, with dominance at 160-218 and 743-854.

TCRdb's copy holds only in-frame clones and misses some; the assay was immunoSEQ multiplex PCR. The table includes some 250,000 clones, approximately 94% detected once. Recipients boosted at about 4 weeks or about 12 weeks are pooled. As for this clone: What it binds is unknown.

This sequence was found in an adult who received the AZD1222 COVID-19 vaccine. V and J are TRBV21-1 and TRBJ1-5. TRBV21-1 is given as a pseudogene. Sequencing used peripheral blood, obtained 28 days after the second AZD1222 dose. The CDR3 protein is CASGGGWQPQHF. The CDR3 coding sequence is TGTGCCAGCGGAGGGGGATGGCAGCCCCAGCATTTT.